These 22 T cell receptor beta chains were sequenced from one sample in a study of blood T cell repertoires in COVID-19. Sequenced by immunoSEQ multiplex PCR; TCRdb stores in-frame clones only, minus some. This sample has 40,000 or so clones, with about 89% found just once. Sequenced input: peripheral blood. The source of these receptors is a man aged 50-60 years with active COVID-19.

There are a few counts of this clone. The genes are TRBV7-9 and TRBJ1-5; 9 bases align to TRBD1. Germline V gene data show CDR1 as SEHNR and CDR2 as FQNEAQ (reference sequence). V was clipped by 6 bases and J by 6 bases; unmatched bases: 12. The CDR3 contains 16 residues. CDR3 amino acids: CASSRTGTGKSQPQHF. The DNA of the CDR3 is TGTGCCAGCAGTCGAACCGGGACAGGGAAATCTCAGCCCCAGCATTTT.

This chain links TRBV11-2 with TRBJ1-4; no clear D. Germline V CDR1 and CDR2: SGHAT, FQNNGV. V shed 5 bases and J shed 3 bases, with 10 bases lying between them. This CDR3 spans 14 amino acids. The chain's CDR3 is CASSPRGANEKLFF. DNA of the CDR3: TGTGCCAGCAGCCCTCGGGGTGCTAATGAAAAACTGTTTTTT.

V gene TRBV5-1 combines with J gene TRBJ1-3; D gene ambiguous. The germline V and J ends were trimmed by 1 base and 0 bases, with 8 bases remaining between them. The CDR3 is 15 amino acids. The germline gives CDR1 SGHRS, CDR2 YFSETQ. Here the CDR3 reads CASSLTRSSGNTIYF. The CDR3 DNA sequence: TGCGCCAGCAGCTTGACGCGGTCCTCTGGAAACACCATATATTTT.

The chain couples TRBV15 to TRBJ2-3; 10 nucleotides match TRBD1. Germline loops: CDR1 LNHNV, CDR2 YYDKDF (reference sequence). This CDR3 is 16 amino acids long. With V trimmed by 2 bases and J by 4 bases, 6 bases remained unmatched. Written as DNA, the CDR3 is TGTGCCACCAGCAGACGATCCGGGACAGGGGCAGATACGCAGTATTTT. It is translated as CATSRRSGTGADTQYF.

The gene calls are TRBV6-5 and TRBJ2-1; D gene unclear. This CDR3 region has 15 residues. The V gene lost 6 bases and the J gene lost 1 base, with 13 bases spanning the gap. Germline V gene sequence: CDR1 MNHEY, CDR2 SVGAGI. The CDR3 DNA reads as TGTGCCAGCAGAGTTGGTCTAGATTCCTACAATGAGCAGTTCTTC. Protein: CASRVGLDSYNEQFF.

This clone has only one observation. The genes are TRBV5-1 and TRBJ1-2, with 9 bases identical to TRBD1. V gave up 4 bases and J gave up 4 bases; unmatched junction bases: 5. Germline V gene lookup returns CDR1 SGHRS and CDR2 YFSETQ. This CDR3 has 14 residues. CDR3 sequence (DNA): TGCGCCAGCAGCCTGGGACAGGGATCCTATGGCTACACCTTC. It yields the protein CASSLGQGSYGYTF.

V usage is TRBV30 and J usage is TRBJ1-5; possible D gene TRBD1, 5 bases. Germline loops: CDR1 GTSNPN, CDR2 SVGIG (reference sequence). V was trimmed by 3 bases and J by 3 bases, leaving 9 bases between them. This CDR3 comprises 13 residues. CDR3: CAWSAGINQPQHF. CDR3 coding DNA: TGTGCCTGGAGCGCAGGGATCAATCAGCCCCAGCATTTT.

The CDR3 region is CASSHYTDTQYF. The CDR3 bases are TGTGCCAGCAGCCATTATACAGATACGCAGTATTTT. The chain couples TRBV3-1 (or the pseudogene TRBV3-2) to TRBJ2-3; no clear D. Germline V gene lookup returns CDR1 LGHDT and CDR2 YNNKEL (reference sequence). Deletions cut 3 bases from V and 3 bases from J, with 4 bases between. The CDR3 runs to 12 residues.

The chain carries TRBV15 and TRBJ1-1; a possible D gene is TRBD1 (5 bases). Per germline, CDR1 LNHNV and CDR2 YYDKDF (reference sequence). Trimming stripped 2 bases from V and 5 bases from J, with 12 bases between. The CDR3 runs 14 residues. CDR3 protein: CATSRKGGVTEAFF. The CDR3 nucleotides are TGTGCCACCAGCAGAAAAGGAGGGGTGACTGAAGCTTTCTTT.

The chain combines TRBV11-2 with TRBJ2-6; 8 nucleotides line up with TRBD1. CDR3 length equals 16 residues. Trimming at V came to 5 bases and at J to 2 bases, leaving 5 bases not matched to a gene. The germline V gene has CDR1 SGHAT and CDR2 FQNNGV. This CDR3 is CASSLDRVAGANVLTF. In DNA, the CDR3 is TGTGCCAGCAGCCTGGACAGGGTGGCTGGGGCCAACGTCCTGACTTTC.

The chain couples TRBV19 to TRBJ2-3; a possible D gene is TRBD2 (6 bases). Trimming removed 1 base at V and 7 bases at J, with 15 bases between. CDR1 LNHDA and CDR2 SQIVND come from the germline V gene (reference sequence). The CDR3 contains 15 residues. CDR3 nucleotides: TGTGCCAGTAGTATAGCGGGAGAGTCGACAAATACGCAGTATTTT. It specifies CASSIAGESTNTQYF. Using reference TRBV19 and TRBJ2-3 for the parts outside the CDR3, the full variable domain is DGGITQSPKYLFRKEGQNVTLSCEQNLNHDAMYWYRQDPGQGLRLIYYSQIVNDFQKGDIAEGYSVSREKKESFPLTVTSAQKNPTAFYLCASSIAGESTNTQYFGPGTRLTVL.

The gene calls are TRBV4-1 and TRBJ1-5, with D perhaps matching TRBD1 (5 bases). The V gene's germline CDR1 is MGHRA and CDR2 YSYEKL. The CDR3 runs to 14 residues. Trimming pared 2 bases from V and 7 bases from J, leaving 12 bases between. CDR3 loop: CASSQILGGQPQHF. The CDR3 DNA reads TGCGCCAGCAGCCAAATTCTGGGGGGACAGCCCCAGCATTTT.

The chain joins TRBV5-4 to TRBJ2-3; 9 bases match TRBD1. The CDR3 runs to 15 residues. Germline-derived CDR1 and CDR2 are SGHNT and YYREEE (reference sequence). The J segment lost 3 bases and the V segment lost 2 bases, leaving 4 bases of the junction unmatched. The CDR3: CASSLADRGTDTQYF. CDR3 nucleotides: TGTGCCAGCAGCTTAGCGGACAGGGGAACAGATACGCAGTATTTT.

The CDR3 protein is CASSLVGGGAYEQYF. The CDR3, as DNA: TGCGCCAGCAGCTTGGTCGGTGGCGGGGCCTACGAGCAGTACTTC. The chain is built from TRBV5-1 and TRBJ2-7; tentative D call: TRBD2 (6 bases). The CDR3 runs 15 residues. CDR1 and CDR2 from the germline V gene are SGHRS and YFSETQ. The V and J ends lost 0 bases and 2 bases respectively, with 12 bases between them.

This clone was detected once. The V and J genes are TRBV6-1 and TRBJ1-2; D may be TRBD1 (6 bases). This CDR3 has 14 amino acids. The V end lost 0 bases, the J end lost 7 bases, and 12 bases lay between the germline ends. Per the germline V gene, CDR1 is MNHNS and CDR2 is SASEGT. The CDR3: CASSEANGGAGYTF. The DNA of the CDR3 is TGTGCCAGCAGTGAAGCGAACGGGGGGGCTGGCTACACCTTC.

The CDR3 DNA reads TGTGCCAGCAGCCGCGGACAGACTGAAGCTTTCTTT. This sequence encodes CASSRGQTEAFF. The V call is TRBV6-5, the J call TRBJ1-1, with D possibly matching TRBD1 (6 bases). Trimming pared 6 bases from V and 5 bases from J, leaving 10 bases between. CDR1 and CDR2 from the germline V gene are MNHEY and SVGAGI. This CDR3 has 12 amino acids.

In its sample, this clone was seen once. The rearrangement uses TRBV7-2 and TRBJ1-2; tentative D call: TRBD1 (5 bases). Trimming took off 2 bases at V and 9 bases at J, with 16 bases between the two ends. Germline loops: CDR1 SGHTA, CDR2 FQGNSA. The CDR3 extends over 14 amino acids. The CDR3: CASSLTARDSSYTF. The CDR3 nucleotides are TGTGCCAGCAGCTTAACTGCCAGGGACTCGAGCTACACCTTC.

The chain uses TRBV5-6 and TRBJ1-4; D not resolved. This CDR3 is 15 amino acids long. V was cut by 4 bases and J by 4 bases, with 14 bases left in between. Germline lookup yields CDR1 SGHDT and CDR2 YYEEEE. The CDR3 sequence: CASSPRLDFNEKLFF. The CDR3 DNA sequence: TGTGCCAGCAGCCCCAGACTGGACTTTAATGAAAAACTGTTTTTT.

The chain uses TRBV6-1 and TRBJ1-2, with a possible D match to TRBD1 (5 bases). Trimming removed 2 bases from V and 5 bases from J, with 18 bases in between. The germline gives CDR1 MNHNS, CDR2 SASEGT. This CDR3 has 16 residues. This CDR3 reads CASSESLGRADYGYTF. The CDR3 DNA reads TGTGCCAGCAGTGAATCTCTAGGCAGGGCTGATTATGGCTACACCTTC.

The CDR3 bases are TGTGCCAGCAGTTACTCGGGGACAGGAGCCGTCGGGGAGCTGTTTTTT. Amino acid sequence: CASSYSGTGAVGELFF. The V gene is TRBV6-5, the J gene TRBJ2-2; TRBD1 matches 8 bases. In germline, CDR1 is MNHEY, CDR2 SVGAGI. The CDR3 is 16 residues long. The trim removed 0 bases at V and 7 bases at J, leaving 7 bases unmatched.

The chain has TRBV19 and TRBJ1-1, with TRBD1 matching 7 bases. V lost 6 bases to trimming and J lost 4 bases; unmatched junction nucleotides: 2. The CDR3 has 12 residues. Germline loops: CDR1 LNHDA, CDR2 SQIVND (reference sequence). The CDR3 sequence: CASRYRGTEAFF. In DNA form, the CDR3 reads TGTGCCAGTAGATACAGGGGCACTGAAGCTTTCTTT.

The CDR3 protein is CASSFERSWRVQPQHF. DNA for the CDR3: TGTGCCAGCAGTTTTGAAAGGTCATGGAGGGTTCAGCCCCAGCATTTT. V and J are TRBV27 and TRBJ1-5; D not resolved. Trimming stripped 3 bases from V and 6 bases from J, with 18 bases between. Germline V gene data show CDR1 as MNHEY and CDR2 as SMNVEV (reference sequence). CDR3 size: 16 residues.